The 24 T cell receptor beta chains reported below all come from one sample, sequenced in a study of cytomegalovirus exposure and HLA in healthy donors. The PCR had 60 Vbeta and 13 Jbeta primers. Sequencing used immunoSEQ multiplex PCR; TCRdb keeps in-frame clones, though not all of them. The data show 170,000 or so clones, around 81% seen once. The sequencing input was PBMCs. These receptors came from a woman in her 30s in good health and CMV-seronegative.

J is TRBJ1-3 and V is TRBV7-7; TRBD1 might be the D (5 bases). Trimming pared 5 bases from V and 0 bases from J, leaving 8 bases between. This CDR3 region has 14 residues. The germline V gene encodes CDR1 SSHAT and CDR2 FNYEAQ (reference sequence). CDR3 residues: CASSPGLSGNTIYF. The CDR3 nucleotides are TGTGCCAGCAGCCCGGGACTCTCTGGAAACACCATATATTTT.

The V gene is TRBV7-2, the J gene TRBJ1-5; D is perhaps TRBD1 (5 bases). Trimming left V 5 bases short and J 5 bases short, with 10 bases between. Germline V gene lookup returns CDR1 SGHTA and CDR2 FQGNSA. CDR3 length: 13 amino acids. This CDR3 is CASSPGMHQPQHF. DNA for the CDR3: TGTGCCAGCAGCCCAGGGATGCATCAGCCCCAGCATTTT.

The chain has TRBV28 and TRBJ2-7; 8 bases align to TRBD1. The germline V gene encodes CDR1 MDHEN and CDR2 SYDVKM. Germline trimming cut 7 bases from V and 2 bases from J; bases unmatched to any gene: 10. The CDR3 is 15 amino acids. The CDR3 DNA follows: TGTGCCAGCACTCCTACGGGACAGGTCACCTACGAGCAGTACTTC. Amino acids: CASTPTGQVTYEQYF.

The rearrangement links TRBV14 to TRBJ2-1; TRBD2 matches at 8 bases. The CDR3 has 18 residues. Germline V gives CDR1 SGHDN, CDR2 FVKESK. The J segment lost 5 bases and the V segment lost 1 base, leaving 13 bases of the junction unmatched. The CDR3 here is CASSQGLLAGGPDNEQFF. CDR3 DNA: TGTGCCAGCAGCCAAGGTCTGTTGGCGGGAGGACCTGACAATGAGCAGTTCTTC.

The chain recombines TRBV5-1 with TRBJ2-4; unclear D gene. Trimming shortened V by 4 bases and J by 2 bases, and 19 bases separated the two germline ends. Per the germline V gene, CDR1 is SGHRS and CDR2 is YFSETQ. The CDR3 is 17 residues long. The CDR3 coding sequence is TGCGCCAGCAGCCGATTCCCCTATAGTGTCACCAAAAACATTCAGTACTTC. This translates into CASSRFPYSVTKNIQYF.

The gene calls are TRBV7-9 and TRBJ1-2; the D gene is possibly TRBD1 (5 bases). V was cut by 5 bases and J by 3 bases, with 16 bases left in between. Germline V gene data show CDR1 as SEHNR and CDR2 as FQNEAQ (reference sequence). There are 15 residues in the CDR3. In nucleotides, the CDR3 is TGTGCCAGCAGCCCTCAAGGGGAACAAGACTATGGCTACACCTTC. Translation gives CASSPQGEQDYGYTF.

This rearrangement joins TRBV7-9 to TRBJ1-1; perhaps TRBD1 as D (5 bases). The V gene lost 5 bases and the J gene lost 0 bases, with 13 bases spanning the gap. The germline V gene has CDR1 SEHNR and CDR2 FQNEAQ (reference sequence). The CDR3 runs 15 residues. The CDR3 DNA is TGTGCCAGCAGCCGAGGACACGACATGAACACTGAAGCTTTCTTT. Residues: CASSRGHDMNTEAFF.

The chain employs TRBV19 and TRBJ1-2; D perhaps matches TRBD1 (6 bases). Trimming left V 4 bases short and J 6 bases short, with 15 bases between. The CDR3 has 14 amino acids. CDR1 is LNHDA and CDR2 is SQIVND in the germline V gene (reference sequence). DNA for the CDR3: TGTGCCAGTAGTACCGGACAGTTGTATAATGGCTACACCTTC. Amino acid sequence: CASSTGQLYNGYTF. The full variable domain, rest sourced from reference TRBV19 and TRBJ1-2, is DGGITQSPKYLFRKEGQNVTLSCEQNLNHDAMYWYRQDPGQGLRLIYYSQIVNDFQKGDIAEGYSVSREKKESFPLTVTSAQKNPTAFYLCASSTGQLYNGYTFGSGTRLTVV.

J is TRBJ2-1 and V is TRBV7-8; tentatively, D is TRBD1 (6 bases). CDR1 and CDR2 from the germline V gene are SGHVS and FQNEAQ. The CDR3 is 15 amino acids. Trimming took off 6 bases at V and 4 bases at J, with 16 bases between the two ends. In nucleotides, the CDR3 is TGTGCCAGCAGAAGAACGGACAGCGATTACAATGAGCAGTTCTTC. Residues: CASRRTDSDYNEQFF. Combining the CDR3 with reference TRBV7-8 and TRBJ2-1 gives the whole variable domain GAGVSQSPRYKVAKRGQDVALRCDPISGHVSLFWYQQALGQGPEFLTYFQNEAQLDKSGLPSDRFFAERPEGSVSTLKIQRTQQEDSAVYLCASRRTDSDYNEQFFGPGTRLTVL.

This chain connects TRBV11-3 to TRBJ1-5; 10 bases map to TRBD1. V was clipped by 7 bases and J by 6 bases; unmatched bases: 15. From germline, CDR1 is SGHNT and CDR2 YENEEA. The CDR3 sequence is 17 residues long. The CDR3 protein is CASTDPGQGSTAQPQHF. CDR3 DNA: TGTGCCAGCACCGATCCGGGACAGGGGTCAACCGCTCAGCCCCAGCATTTT.

The chain recombines TRBV18 with TRBJ2-5, with D perhaps matching TRBD1 (5 bases). The germline gives CDR1 KGHSH, CDR2 LQKENI. CDR3 length: 13 amino acids. Trimming shortened V by 1 base and J by 3 bases, and 6 bases separated the two germline ends. In DNA, the CDR3 is TGTGCCAGCTCACCACAACAGGAAGAGACCCAGTACTTC. It yields the protein CASSPQQEETQYF.

This chain links TRBV10-3 with TRBJ2-3, with 8 positions matching TRBD1. Trimming took 3 bases from V and 1 from J; bases not matched to a gene: 3. CDR1 is ENHRY, CDR2 SYGVKD, per germline. There are 15 residues in the CDR3. The CDR3 reads CAISDQGARTDTQYF. The DNA for the CDR3 is TGTGCCATCAGTGATCAGGGGGCTCGCACAGATACGCAGTATTTT.

The genes are TRBV9 and TRBJ1-5; no reliable D call. There are 12 residues in the CDR3. The germline V gene has CDR1 SGDLS and CDR2 YYNGEE. Trimming shortened V by 0 bases and J by 5 bases, and 3 bases separated the two germline ends. CDR3 amino acids: CASSVADQPQHF. In DNA form, the CDR3 reads TGTGCCAGCAGCGTAGCGGATCAGCCCCAGCATTTT.

A few counts support this clone. CDR3 nucleotides: TGCGCCAGCAGCTGGACTAGCGAGACCCAGTACTTC. Translated: CASSWTSETQYF. The chain recombines TRBV5-1 with TRBJ2-5, with 8 nucleotides matching TRBD2. The CDR3 spans 12 residues. J was trimmed by 5 bases and V by 3 bases; bases with no gene match: 0. Germline V lookup: CDR1 SGHRS, CDR2 YFSETQ.

This sequence joins TRBV18 and TRBJ2-7; 7 bases line up with TRBD2. Trimming cost V 6 bases and J 1 base; bases outside gene matches: 9. Per the germline V gene, CDR1 is KGHSH and CDR2 is LQKENI. The CDR3 length is 15 residues. The DNA of the CDR3 is TGTGCCAGCTCCCTAGGGGCGGGAGTATCCTACGAGCAGTACTTC. It specifies CASSLGAGVSYEQYF.

The CDR3 protein is CASSFLRGSYNEQFF. The CDR3 bases are TGTGCCAGCAGCTTCCTAAGGGGATCGTACAATGAGCAGTTCTTC. The chain couples TRBV5-4 to TRBJ2-1, with D maybe TRBD1 (5 bases). Germline loops: CDR1 SGHNT, CDR2 YYREEE (reference sequence). Trimming stripped 2 bases from V and 4 bases from J, with 13 bases between. The CDR3 consists of 15 residues.

The V gene is TRBV7-9, the J gene TRBJ1-6; a weak D match, TRBD1 (6 bases). The CDR3 loop spans 15 amino acids. With 4 bases removed from V and 7 bases from J, the gap between germline ends came to 14 bases. Looked up from germline, CDR1 is SEHNR and CDR2 is FQNEAQ (reference sequence). CDR3 sequence reads: CASSSRPGENSPLHF. CDR3 coding DNA: TGTGCCAGCAGCTCCCGGCCAGGGGAGAATTCACCCCTCCACTTT.

This chain uses TRBV7-9 with TRBJ1-2; 10 nucleotides line up with TRBD1. CDR1 is SEHNR and CDR2 is FQNEAQ in the germline V gene (reference sequence). There are 14 residues in the CDR3. Trimming cost V 1 base and J 8 bases; bases outside gene matches: 4. The CDR3 region has the DNA TGTGCCAGCAGCTTAGGACAGGGGGCCGGAGGCTACACCTTC. This translates into CASSLGQGAGGYTF.

The chain is built from TRBV6-1 and TRBJ2-5; D is unresolved. The closer fit of TRBJ2-7 to the DNA end suggests the J call may be wrong. The CDR3 has 10 amino acids. The germline V gene has CDR1 MNHNS and CDR2 SASEGT. CDR3 DNA: TGTGCCAGCAGCCACTACGAGCAGTACTTC. Translated, it gives CASSHYEQYF.

The gene calls are TRBV7-2 and TRBJ2-6, with a possible D match to TRBD1 (5 bases). V lost 4 bases, J lost 2 bases, and 9 bases lay in between. Germline CDR1 reads SGHTA; CDR2 reads FQGNSA. The CDR3 spans 15 residues. This CDR3 is CTSSSSGTGANVLTF. The CDR3 DNA reads as TGTACCAGCAGCTCGTCAGGGACTGGGGCCAACGTCCTGACTTTC.

This chain uses TRBV10-2 with TRBJ1-6, with D perhaps TRBD1 (5 bases). Trimming removed 3 bases from V and 0 bases from J, with 24 bases in between. Looked up from germline, CDR1 is WSHSY and CDR2 is SAAADI. This CDR3 spans 21 amino acids. The CDR3 bases are TGCGCCAGCAGTGACCTGCTGGATGAGACAGTTTTTATCTCCTATAATTCACCCCTCCACTTT. It specifies CASSDLLDETVFISYNSPLHF.

On this clone: Other DNA variants within this sample encode the same CDR3. V gene TRBV6-5 combines with J gene TRBJ1-1; D is ambiguous. Germline CDR1 MNHEY, CDR2 SVGAGI. The CDR3 consists of 15 residues. The V gene lost 0 bases and the J gene lost 5 bases, with 13 bases spanning the gap. CDR3 amino acids: CASSYSSGGVTEAFF. The DNA for the CDR3 is TGTGCCAGCAGTTACTCGAGCGGAGGTGTGACTGAAGCTTTCTTT.

CDR3 nucleotide sequence: TGTGCCAGCAGCGTGTCCGCAGGCAATGAGCAGTTCTTC. It is translated as CASSVSAGNEQFF. V gene TRBV9 combines with J gene TRBJ2-1; D is uncertain. V was shortened by 2 bases and J by 6 bases, with 9 bases between the two germline ends. The germline V gene has CDR1 SGDLS and CDR2 YYNGEE. The CDR3 has 13 residues.

The chain couples TRBV15 to TRBJ2-3, with D possibly matching TRBD1 (5 bases). V gave up 4 bases and J gave up 2 bases, with 10 bases separating them. This CDR3 contains 14 residues. Germline-derived CDR1 and CDR2 are LNHNV and YYDKDF (reference sequence). CDR3 DNA sequence: TGTGCCACCAGCAAGGGGCAATCCACAGATACGCAGTATTTT. As protein: CATSKGQSTDTQYF.